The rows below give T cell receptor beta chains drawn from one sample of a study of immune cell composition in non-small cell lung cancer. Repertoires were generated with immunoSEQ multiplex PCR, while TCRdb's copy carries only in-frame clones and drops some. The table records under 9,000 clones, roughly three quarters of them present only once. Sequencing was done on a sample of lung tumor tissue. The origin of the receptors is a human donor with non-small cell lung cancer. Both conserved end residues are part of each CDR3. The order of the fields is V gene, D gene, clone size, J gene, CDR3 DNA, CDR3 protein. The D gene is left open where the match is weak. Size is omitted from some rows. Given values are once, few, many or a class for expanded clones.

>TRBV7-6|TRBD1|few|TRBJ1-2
TGTGCCAGCAGCTCCGCAGGACAGGGACCCGCCGACGGCGGTGGCTACACCTTC
CASSSAGQGPADGGGYTF
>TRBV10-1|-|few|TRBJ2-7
TGCGCCAGCAGTGAGAAGCGTAGCTCCTACGAGCAGTACTTC
CASSEKRSSYEQYF
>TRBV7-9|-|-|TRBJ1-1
TGTGCCAGCAGCTTCAAGCCGGGGAGTGAAGCTTTCTTT
CASSFKPGSEAFF
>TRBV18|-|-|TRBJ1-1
TGTGCCAGCTCACCACGGAGCGCAGGGGAGACTGAAGCTTTCTTT
CASSPRSAGETEAFF
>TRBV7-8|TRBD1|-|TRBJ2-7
TGTGCCAGCAGCTCCCGGACAGGGATAATCAACTACGAGCAGTACTTC
CASSSRTGIINYEQYF
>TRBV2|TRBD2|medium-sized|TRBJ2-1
TGTGCCAGCAGTTCTAGCGGGAGACAGTTCTTC
CASSSSGRQFF
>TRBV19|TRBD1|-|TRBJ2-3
TGTGCCAGTAGTCCCCGGGACAGGGGCCCAGATACGCAGTATTTT
CASSPRDRGPDTQYF
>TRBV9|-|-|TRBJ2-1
TGTGCCAGCAGCGTAGGTCCGGACAGATACAATGAGCAGTTCTTC
CASSVGPDRYNEQFF
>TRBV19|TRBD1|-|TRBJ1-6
TGTGCCAGTAGTATGAGGGCCACAGGGGAAAAGCCACCCCTCCACTTT
CASSMRATGEKPPLHF
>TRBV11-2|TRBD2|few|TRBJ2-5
TGTGCCAGCAGCCGTGGGGCGGGGGGTTTCAGGCAGGAAGAGACCCAGTACTTC
CASSRGAGGFRQEETQYF
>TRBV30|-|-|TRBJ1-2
TGTGCCTGGAGTGGCGGCCCGGGTTGGACAAACTATGGCTACACCTTC
CAWSGGPGWTNYGYTF
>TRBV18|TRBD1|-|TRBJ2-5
TGTGCCAGCTCACCCGACAGGGCCCAAGAGACCCAGTACTTC
CASSPDRAQETQYF
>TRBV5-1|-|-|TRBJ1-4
TGCGCCAGCAGCCCACGACAGCCCCATGAAAAACTGTTTTTT
CASSPRQPHEKLFF
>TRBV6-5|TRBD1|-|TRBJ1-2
TGTGCCAGCAGTGACTACAGGGGATCCGACTATGGCTACACCTTC
CASSDYRGSDYGYTF
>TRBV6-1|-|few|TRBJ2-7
TGTGCCAGCAGTGAAGCAATGGGGGGCTACGAGCAGTACTTC
CASSEAMGGYEQYF
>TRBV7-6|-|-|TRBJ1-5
TGTGCCAGCAGCCGAGGACAGCCCCAGCATTTT
CASSRGQPQHF
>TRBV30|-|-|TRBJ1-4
TGTGCCTGGAGTGGGGGCTCCGGGCAGAGTGAAAAACTGTTTTTT
CAWSGGSGQSEKLFF
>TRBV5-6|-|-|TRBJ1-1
TGTGCCAGCAGCTGGGGACAACCCAACACTGAAGCTTTCTTT
CASSWGQPNTEAFF
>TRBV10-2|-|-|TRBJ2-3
TGCGCCAGCAGTGGGTCGGGCGGGTATCAGCGGGGCACAGATACGCAGTATTTT
CASSGSGGYQRGTDTQYF
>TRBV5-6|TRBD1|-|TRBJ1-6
TGTGCCAGCAGCGTGGGACAGGGAAATTCACCCCTCCACTTT
CASSVGQGNSPLHF
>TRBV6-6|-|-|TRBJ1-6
TGTGCCAGCAGTTCGGAGGGCTCCTATAATTCACCCCTCCACTTT
CASSSEGSYNSPLHF
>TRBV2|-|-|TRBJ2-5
TGTGCCAGCAGTCTCCCTTATAGCCAAGAGACCCAGTACTTC
CASSLPYSQETQYF
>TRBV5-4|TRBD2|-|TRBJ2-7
TGTGCCAGCAACTTCGACGGCGGGGGCTCCTACGAGCAGTACTTC
CASNFDGGGSYEQYF
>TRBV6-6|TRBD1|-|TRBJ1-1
TGTGCCAGCAGTTACTTACAGGGGGGGAACACTGAAGCTTTCTTT
CASSYLQGGNTEAFF
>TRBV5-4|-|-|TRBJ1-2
TGTGCCAGCAGCTCGGGACTCGAGGTAGGGGGCTACACCTTC
CASSSGLEVGGYTF
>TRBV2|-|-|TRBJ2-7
TGTGCCAGCAGTGAAGACTGGGCAGGGAAGTTGGTTTTGTACGAGCAGTACTTC
CASSEDWAGKLVLYEQYF
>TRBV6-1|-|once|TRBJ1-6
TGTGCCAGCAGTGAATCCACACCCTATAATTCACCCCTCCACTTT
CASSESTPYNSPLHF
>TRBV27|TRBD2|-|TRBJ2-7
TGTGCCAGCAGCCGGGAGGGACTAATAGGCCACGAGCAGTACTTC
CASSREGLIGHEQYF
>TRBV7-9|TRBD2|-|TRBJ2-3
TGTGCCAGCAGCCCTAGCGGGTCGGCCACAGATACGCAGTATTTT
CASSPSGSATDTQYF
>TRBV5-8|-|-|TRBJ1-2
TGTGCCAGCAGCTTAAACAGCAGGGGCTACACCTTC
CASSLNSRGYTF
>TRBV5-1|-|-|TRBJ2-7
TGCGCCAGCAGCTTGAGCTGGCAGACTAGCTCCTACGAGCAGTACTTC
CASSLSWQTSSYEQYF
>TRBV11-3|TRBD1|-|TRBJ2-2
TGTGCCAGCAGCACTTCCAGGACAGGGCGCTCGGGCGGGGAGCTGTTTTTT
CASSTSRTGRSGGELFF
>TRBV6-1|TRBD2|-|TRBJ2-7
TGTGCCAGCACAGCGGGAGGGCTCTACGAGCAGTACTTC
CASTAGGLYEQYF
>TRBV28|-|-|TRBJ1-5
TGTGCCAGCAGTTTATGGGACAGCCGCAATCAGCCCCAGCATTTT
CASSLWDSRNQPQHF
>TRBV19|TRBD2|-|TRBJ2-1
TGTGCCTCCACTAGCGGGAGTGTCAATGAGCAGTTCTTC
CASTSGSVNEQFF
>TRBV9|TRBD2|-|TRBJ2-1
TGTGCCAGCAGCGTAGACCCGGGAGGGCCCTACAATGAGCAGTTCTTC
CASSVDPGGPYNEQFF
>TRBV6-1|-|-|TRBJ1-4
TGTGCCAGCAGTGAAAGGAGAAGGGAAAAACTGTTTTTT
CASSERRREKLFF
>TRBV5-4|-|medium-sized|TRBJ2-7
TGTGCCAGCAGCCTTCAGGGGAACGCCTACGAGCAGTACTTC
CASSLQGNAYEQYF
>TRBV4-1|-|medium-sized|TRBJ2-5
TGCGCCAGCACCCCCGCCGCGGACCAAGAGACCCAGTACTTC
CASTPAADQETQYF
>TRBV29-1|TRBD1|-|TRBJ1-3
TGCAGCGTTGAAACAGGGGCGGCTGGAAACACCATATATTTT
CSVETGAAGNTIYF
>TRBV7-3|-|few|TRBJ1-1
TGTGCCAGCAGCTTAAGGGCAGGGGCTGGGTCCACTGAAGCTTTCTTT
CASSLRAGAGSTEAFF